This T cell receptor (beta chain) is from a study of shared clonotypes between healthy human individuals. The V segment lost 7 bases and the J segment 5 bases; nucleotides outside the gene matches: 11. CDR1 is SGHRS, CDR2 YFSETQ, per germline. The CDR3 has 14 residues. Nashville, Tennessee was home to all donors, each a Caucasian adult. The study used about 90 million PBMCs per unsorted sample for genomic DNA. The method was immunoSEQ multiplex PCR; TCRdb's version includes in-frame clones alone and lacks a portion of them. This sample has about 520,000 clones, with approximately 82% found just once. This rearrangement joins TRBV5-1 to TRBJ2-7, with TRBD2 matching 8 bases. The TCR comes from a woman in her thirties or forties in good health. Some clones in this sample may be carry-over from other donors' samples. Sequencing was carried out using PBMCs. The CDR3: CASRWGERENEQYF. The CDR3 coding sequence is TGCGCCAGCCGCTGGGGGGAGCGGGAGAACGAGCAGTACTTC.